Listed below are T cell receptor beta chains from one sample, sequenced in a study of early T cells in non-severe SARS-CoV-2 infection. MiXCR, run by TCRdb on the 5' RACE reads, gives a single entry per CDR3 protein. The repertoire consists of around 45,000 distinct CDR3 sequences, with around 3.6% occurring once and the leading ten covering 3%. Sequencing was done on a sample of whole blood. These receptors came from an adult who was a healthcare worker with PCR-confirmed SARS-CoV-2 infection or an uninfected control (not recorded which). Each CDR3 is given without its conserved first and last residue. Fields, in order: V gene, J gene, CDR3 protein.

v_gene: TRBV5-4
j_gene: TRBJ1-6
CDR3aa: ASRPVAGNSPLH

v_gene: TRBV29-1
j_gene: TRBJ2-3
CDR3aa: SVYQLTDTQY

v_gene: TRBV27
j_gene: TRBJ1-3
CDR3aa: ASSTPHSGNTIY

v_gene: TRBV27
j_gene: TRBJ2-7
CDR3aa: ASGTVAWEQY

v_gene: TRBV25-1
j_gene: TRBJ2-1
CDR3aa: ASSAGTRGNEQF

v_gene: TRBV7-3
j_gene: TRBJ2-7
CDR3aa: ASSFRAGDEQY

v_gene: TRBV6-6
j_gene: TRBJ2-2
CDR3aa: TSSYSPDRATGELF

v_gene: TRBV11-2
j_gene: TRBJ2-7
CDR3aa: ASSLGDSLYEQY

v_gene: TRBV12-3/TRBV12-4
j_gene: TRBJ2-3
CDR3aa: ASSFLRTDTQY

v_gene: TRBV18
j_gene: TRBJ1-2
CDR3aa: ASSPLQGDGYT

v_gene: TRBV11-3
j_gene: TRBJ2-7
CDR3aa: ASSLIGIEQY

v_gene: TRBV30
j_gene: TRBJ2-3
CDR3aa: AWSVGGGGDTQY

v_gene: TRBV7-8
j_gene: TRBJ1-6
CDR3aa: ASSLGDRGFNSPLH

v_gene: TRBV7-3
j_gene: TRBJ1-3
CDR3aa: ASRPSSGNTIY

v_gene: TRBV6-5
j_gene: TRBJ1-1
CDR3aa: ASSYDGSRNTEAF

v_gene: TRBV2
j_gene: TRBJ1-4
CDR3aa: ASRAGGRNEKLF

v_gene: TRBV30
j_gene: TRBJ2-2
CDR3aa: AWNTGDHTGELF